The clone carrying this T cell receptor (beta chain) has only a few counts. Its antigen is still unknown. This sample is drawn from a study of T-cell memory formation after mild COVID-19. Study-wide context: TCR clusters were mostly donor specific. Whole-study results and caveats: Confirmation of SARS-CoV-2 specificity was lacking for second-wave clones peaking day 37. Cross-reactive memory apparently joined, as some responding clones appeared in pre-infection memory.

Germline V CDR1 and CDR2: SGHRS, YFSETQ. The length of the CDR3 is 15 residues. Unmatched junction bases numbered 4, after V lost 3 bases and J lost 7 bases. TCRdb independently ran MiXCR on the 5' RACE reads; one entry per CDR3 protein. The table lists a few hundred thousand distinct CDR3 sequences, under 20% of them singletons. The V gene is TRBV5-1, the J gene TRBJ1-6, with 10 bases aligning to TRBD1. Sequenced: PBMCs or a T cell subset sorted from them (not recorded which). The receptor's source is a man in his late teens or twenties who had mild COVID-19 (a few samples of this study predate the infection). Cell type and time point are not known. CDR3 protein: CASSSSGQGNSPLHF. The DNA of the CDR3 is TGCGCCAGCAGCTCTTCGGGACAGGGGAATTCACCCCTCCACTTT.